Below, one TCR beta chain is given with its context. The data stem from a study of blood T cell repertoires in COVID-19. The wider study: The United States, Italy and Spain were the sources of the acute and convalescent COVID-19 samples. In each case, the material was cDNA or gDNA derived from T cells, B-cell-depleted T cells, or PBMCs.

The germline V gene has CDR1 SNHLY and CDR2 FYNNEI. With 6 bases removed from V and 0 bases from J, the gap between germline ends came to 3 bases. This CDR3 region has 13 residues. In the authors' workflow: Cell counts per sample came from amplifying reference gene primers. Only in-frame clones appear in the TCRdb table, and some are missing; sequencing was by immunoSEQ multiplex PCR. Clonal size and the V and J genes are those of that table, whereas D and trimming came from the DNA. The repertoire has about 140,000 clones, more than 65% of them found once; the top ten carry 3% to 4.5%. The TCR sequence derives from a woman aged 55-70 years with acute or convalescent COVID-19. The chain carries TRBV2 and TRBJ2-6; D is undetermined. The sample taken for sequencing was peripheral blood. This CDR3 reads CASSNSGANVLTF. As DNA, the CDR3 is TGTGCCAGCAGCAACTCTGGGGCCAACGTCCTGACTTTC.